This is a list of T cell receptor beta chains from one sample in a study of T cells in Graves' hyperthyroidism and ophthalmopathy. Each CDR3 protein is one row after TCRdb ran MiXCR on the multiplex PCR reads. Here the sample spans 300,000 to 400,000 distinct CDR3 sequences, more than 14% being singletons. The sample consisted of blood. The receptors come from a woman in her 30s with Graves' ophthalmopathy. Both conserved end residues are part of each CDR3. A D gene is named only where the DNA matches it firmly. Rows give clone size only sometimes, using once, few, many, or a class for an expanded clone.

d_call: TRBD1
clone_size: many
v_call: TRBV2
j_call: TRBJ1-4
cdr3_aa: CASRGQEKLFF
cdr3_nt: TGTGCCAGCAGGGGACAGGAAAAACTGTTTTTT

d_call: TRBD1
clone_size: many
v_call: TRBV2
j_call: TRBJ2-7
cdr3_aa: CASRDRDRRYEQYF
cdr3_nt: TGTGCCAGCAGAGACAGGGATCGTCGATACGAGCAGTACTTC

d_call: -
clone_size: many
v_call: TRBV18
j_call: TRBJ2-7
cdr3_aa: CASSPGTGRDEQYF
cdr3_nt: TGTGCCAGCTCACCAGGCACGGGCCGGGACGAGCAGTACTTC

d_call: TRBD1
clone_size: many
v_call: TRBV7-9
j_call: TRBJ2-3
cdr3_aa: CASSVQGLVTDTQYF
cdr3_nt: TGTGCCAGCAGCGTACAGGGGCTCGTCACAGATACGCAGTATTTT

d_call: -
clone_size: -
v_call: TRBV2
j_call: TRBJ2-2
cdr3_aa: CASTPDLETGGLFF
cdr3_nt: TGTGCCAGCACACCCGATTTAGAAACCGGGGGGCTGTTTTTT

d_call: -
clone_size: many
v_call: TRBV20-1
j_call: TRBJ1-1
cdr3_aa: CSAAGGTNTEAFF
cdr3_nt: TGCAGTGCGGCGGGGGGCACGAACACTGAAGCTTTCTTT

d_call: -
clone_size: few
v_call: TRBV7-9
j_call: TRBJ2-7
cdr3_aa: CASSFGGGSYEQYF
cdr3_nt: TGTGCCAGCAGCTTCGGGGGCGGATCCTACGAGCAGTACTTC

d_call: -
clone_size: many
v_call: TRBV16
j_call: TRBJ2-7
cdr3_aa: CASSQSGSYEQYF
cdr3_nt: TGTGCCAGCAGCCAATCCGGTAGCTACGAGCAGTACTTC

d_call: TRBD1
clone_size: few
v_call: TRBV28
j_call: TRBJ1-2
cdr3_aa: CASSRAEDRYKVRNYGYTF
cdr3_nt: TGTGCCAGCAGTCGAGCCGAGGACAGGTACAAGGTCCGGAACTATGGCTACACCTTC

d_call: TRBD1
clone_size: -
v_call: TRBV18
j_call: TRBJ1-2
cdr3_aa: CASQPTGGTGITGYTF
cdr3_nt: TGTGCCAGTCAGCCAACCGGGGGGACAGGGATAACTGGCTACACCTTC